The 16 T cell receptor beta chains listed next were all sequenced from one sample in a study of T cells in Graves' hyperthyroidism and ophthalmopathy. Regions amplified from RNA transcripts were the TCR beta CDR3 regions. The primer set for the first-round RT-PCR of the TCR CDR3 was HTBI. TCRdb itself ran the multiplex PCR reads through MiXCR, one entry per CDR3 protein. The top ten clones hold roughly 6.6% of a sample with roughly 570,000 distinct CDR3 sequences, around 14% of them seen once. Sequencing was done on a sample of blood. These receptor sequences come from a woman aged 30 to 39 with Graves' hyperthyroidism.

In its sample, this clonotype was seen a few times. The DNA for the CDR3 is TGTGCCAGTAGTAGGCTAAGGGCCCTCCCTGAGCAGTTCTTC. Amino acid sequence: CASSRLRALPEQFF. This chain connects TRBV19 to TRBJ2-1; D ambiguous. Germline CDR1 is LNHDA and CDR2 is SQIVND (reference sequence). CDR3 length: 14 residues. Trimming took 4 bases from V and 9 from J, leaving 16 bases between them.

This clonotype showed up many times. V gene TRBV2 combines with J gene TRBJ1-2; D unclear. Germline V lookup: CDR1 SNHLY, CDR2 FYNNEI. Trimming removed 5 bases from V and 5 bases from J, with 15 bases in between. There are 14 residues in the CDR3. The chain's CDR3 is CASSPAHYSYGYTF. CDR3 nucleotide sequence: TGTGCCAGCAGTCCTGCACATTATTCTTATGGCTACACCTTC.

The chain couples TRBV18 to TRBJ2-3, with a tentative D call TRBD2 (6 bases). CDR3 size: 15 residues. From germline, CDR1 is KGHSH and CDR2 LQKENI. The germline V and J ends were trimmed by 3 bases and 3 bases, with 13 bases remaining between them. The CDR3: CASSPPGGVTDTQYF. In DNA, the CDR3 is TGTGCCAGCTCACCCCCTGGCGGGGTAACAGATACGCAGTATTTT.

This rearrangement joins TRBV10-3 to TRBJ2-7; no clear D. Germline CDR1 is ENHRY and CDR2 is SYGVKD. CDR3 length equals 12 residues. V was clipped by 4 bases and J by 0 bases, with 4 bases between them. CDR3 sequence (DNA): TGTGCCATCAGTGCCAGCTCCTACGAGCAGTACTTC. Its protein product is CAISASSYEQYF.

At least ten counts were recorded for this clonotype. The chain combines TRBV29-1 with TRBJ1-1, with a tentative D call TRBD1 (5 bases). This CDR3 comprises 13 residues. V lost 6 bases, J lost 4 bases, and 15 bases lay in between. Germline V CDR1 and CDR2: SQVTM, ANQGSEA. The CDR3 loop reads CSVSGGDRTEAFF. CDR3 sequence (DNA): TGCAGCGTCTCCGGGGGTGATCGCACTGAAGCTTTCTTT.

This clonotype was recorded at least ten times. The chain recombines TRBV30 with TRBJ1-5; weak D call: TRBD1 (6 bases). The V and J ends lost 3 bases and 9 bases respectively, with 21 bases between them. Germline loops: CDR1 GTSNPN, CDR2 SVGIG (reference sequence). CDR3 length: 15 amino acids. The CDR3 here is CAWSVGRRGSWPQHF. Written as DNA, the CDR3 is TGTGCCTGGAGCGTAGGCCGGAGGGGGAGTTGGCCCCAGCATTTT.

This clonotype was counted many times. The chain is built from TRBV20-1 and TRBJ2-7; D is unresolved. The CDR3 has 14 amino acids. Germline CDR1 DFQATT, CDR2 SNEGSKA (reference sequence). The V gene lost 5 bases and the J gene lost 4 bases, with 18 bases spanning the gap. For the CDR3, the DNA is TGCAGTGCTCTGACCCCAAGACCAGATTACGAGCAGTACTTC. Residues: CSALTPRPDYEQYF.

The chain couples TRBV27 to TRBJ2-7; no reliable D call. CDR3 size: 12 residues. Deletions cut 8 bases from V and 3 bases from J, with 11 bases between. Germline values: CDR1 MNHEY, CDR2 SMNVEV (reference sequence). In nucleotides, the CDR3 is TGTGCCAGCCGCAACGACGGCTACGAGCAGTACTTC. Protein: CASRNDGYEQYF.

The chain joins TRBV27 to TRBJ2-3; 7 nucleotides line up with TRBD2. CDR3 size: 16 residues. V lost 3 bases and J lost 4; bases outside the gene matches: 10. Germline-derived CDR1 and CDR2 are MNHEY and SMNVEV (reference sequence). CDR3 sequence reads: CASSLTSAGYPDTQYF. CDR3 in DNA: TGTGCCAGCAGTTTGACGTCAGCGGGATACCCAGATACGCAGTATTTT.

This clonotype was found a few times. The V and J genes are TRBV3-1 and TRBJ1-1, with 9 bases lining up with TRBD1. Germline CDR1 is LGHDT and CDR2 is YNNKEL (reference sequence). The ends lost 6 bases at V and 5 bases at J; junction bases unmatched: 10. The length of the CDR3 is 15 residues. The CDR3 DNA sequence: TGTGCCAGCAGTCTAAAGACAGGGGGGGATACTGAAGCTTTCTTT. Translated, it gives CASSLKTGGDTEAFF.

The CDR3 DNA reads TGCGCCAGCAGTGACCGGGCCAACCCCTACAATGAGCAGTTCTTC. It encodes CASSDRANPYNEQFF. This chain uses TRBV10-2 with TRBJ2-1; D gene ambiguous. The CDR3 runs to 15 residues. Trimming shortened V by 3 bases and J by 2 bases, and 11 bases separated the two germline ends. Per germline, CDR1 WSHSY and CDR2 SAAADI.

The chain combines TRBV6-5 with TRBJ1-1; D is unclear. This CDR3 is 13 amino acids long. Trimming removed 0 bases from V and 7 bases from J, with 9 bases in between. Germline V gives CDR1 MNHEY, CDR2 SVGAGI. The CDR3 protein is CASSYSSGLEAFF. CDR3 DNA sequence: TGTGCCAGCAGTTACTCATCTGGACTTGAAGCTTTCTTT.

A remark on this clonotype: Germline and junction disagree at one end, which may indicate a read error. The V gene is TRBV6-5, the J gene TRBJ2-2, with 8 bases lining up with TRBD2. Germline CDR1 reads MNHEY; CDR2 reads SVGAGI. This CDR3 region has 16 residues. CDR3 nucleotide sequence: TGTGCCAGCAGTTACATCGGGAGGGCCGGCACCGGGGAGCTGCTTTTT. The encoded protein is CASSYIGRAGTGELLF.

The chain joins TRBV20-1 to TRBJ2-1; no clear D. The CDR3 covers 12 residues. V lost 4 bases and J 3 bases, leaving 7 bases between the germline ends. Germline V gives CDR1 DFQATT, CDR2 SNEGSKA (reference sequence). The CDR3, as DNA: TGCAGTGCTAACTCTTACTACAATGAGCAGTTCTTC. It encodes CSANSYYNEQFF.

In regard to this clonotype: A read error may produce the germline difference seen at one junction end. This chain uses TRBV27 with TRBJ2-7; a weak D match, TRBD2 (5 bases). The germline gives CDR1 MNHEY, CDR2 SMNVEV (reference sequence). The CDR3 extends over 13 amino acids. CDR3 bases: TGTTCAAGCGGCGGCCCTGAGTCCTCCGAGCAGTACTTC. Amino acid sequence: CSSGGPESSEQYF.

This clonotype was seen a few times. The CDR3, as DNA: TGCGCCAGCAGTCTTGGGGCTAGCGTTTCTAGCACAGATACGCAGTATTTT. It translates to CASSLGASVSSTDTQYF. The V call is TRBV5-1, the J call TRBJ2-3; D perhaps matches TRBD2 (6 bases). CDR3 length: 17 residues. Germline V gene data show CDR1 as SGHRS and CDR2 as YFSETQ. Trimming stripped 5 bases from V and 0 bases from J, with 19 bases between.